A selection of T cell receptor beta chains follows, all from one sample in a study of blood T cells in healthy people across ages. Each CDR3 protein gets one entry after TCRdb re-called the 5' RACE reads with MiXCR. Of approximately 1,000,000 distinct CDR3 sequences in the sample, roughly two fifths were seen once. The sequenced material came from blood. These receptors were obtained from a man younger than 35 in good health. CDR3s include the opening cysteine and the closing phenylalanine or tryptophan. A D gene is named only where the DNA matches it firmly. Clone size appears in some rows only: once, few, many, or a class for an expanded clone.

j_call d_call v_call clone_size cdr3_nt cdr3_aa
TRBJ2-3 TRBD1 TRBV7-2 few TGTGCCAGCAGCTTAAGGACAGGGGAGGGGTTCAGCACAGATACGCAGTATTTT CASSLRTGEGFSTDTQYF
TRBJ2-4 TRBD2 TRBV20-1 - TGCAGTGCTAGAGATCGGCCTAGCGGGGGCCAGTACTTC CSARDRPSGGQYF
TRBJ2-2 - TRBV12-3/TRBV12-4 - TGTGCCAGCAGTTTAATAGGGGGGAGTGTTGGGGAGCTGTTTTTT CASSLIGGSVGELFF
TRBJ2-3 TRBD1 TRBV4-3 - TGCGCCAGCAGCCACATGACAGGGGTGGAGGGCACAGATACGCAGTATTTT CASSHMTGVEGTDTQYF
TRBJ2-1 TRBD2 TRBV2 - TGTGCCAGCAGTGACCCCCTGTCTTTTGCAGCGGGGGTTTCCTACAATGAGCAGTTCTTC CASSDPLSFAAGVSYNEQFF
TRBJ1-1 TRBD1 TRBV10-3 - TGTGCCATCAGTCCCGGGACAGGGTCCACTGAAGCTTTCTTT CAISPGTGSTEAFF
TRBJ2-1 TRBD2 TRBV7-2 once TGTGCCAGCAGCTCCTTTACTAGCGGGGACAATGAGCAGTTCTTC CASSSFTSGDNEQFF
TRBJ1-5 - TRBV28 few TGTGCCAGCAGTTCGCCAGAACGGAGGAGTCAGCCCCAGCATTTT CASSSPERRSQPQHF
TRBJ1-6 - TRBV13 - TGTGCCAGCAGCACGCGTCTAGGTGGCGGGGGGCCAGGTTCACCCCTCCACTTT CASSTRLGGGGPGSPLHF
TRBJ1-2 - TRBV7-9 - TGTGCCAGTTTAAGCGACAGGTTTCGAGGAGGCTACACCTTC CASLSDRFRGGYTF
TRBJ2-1 TRBD1 TRBV7-2 many TGTGCCAGCAGCCCCGGACAGGGGGGTAACAATGAGCAGTTCTTC CASSPGQGGNNEQFF
TRBJ1-2 - TRBV5-1 - TGCGCCAGCAGCCAAGGGGGAGCCGGGTATGGCTACACCTTC CASSQGGAGYGYTF
TRBJ2-4 - TRBV5-4 - TGTGCCAGCAGCTTCGGGACCGACAAGAACATTCAGTACTTC CASSFGTDKNIQYF
TRBJ2-1 - TRBV12-3/TRBV12-4 - TGTGCCAGCAGTCTTCAGGAATACTACAATGAGCAGTTCTTC CASSLQEYYNEQFF
TRBJ2-3 TRBD1 TRBV20-1 - TGCAGTGCCCGAAAACTCACAGGGGACACAGATACGCAGTATTTT CSARKLTGDTDTQYF
TRBJ2-1 - TRBV6-5 few TGTGCCAGCAGTCTAGCCGCCGCTACCCCTTACGATGAGCAGTTCTTC CASSLAAATPYDEQFF
TRBJ2-3 - TRBV20-1 - TGCAGTGCCACGAAGGGGCCTACAGATACGCAGTATTTT CSATKGPTDTQYF
TRBJ2-7 - TRBV6-5 - TGTGCCAGCAGCCCCAATACTAAAGGCAGTTCCTACGAGCAGTACTTC CASSPNTKGSSYEQYF
TRBJ2-3 - TRBV12-3/TRBV12-4 - TGTGCCAGCTCTGTGGGGCACGGCACAGATACGCAGTATTTT CASSVGHGTDTQYF
TRBJ1-5 - TRBV20-1 few TGCAGTGCCAACGACGGGGGTCAGCCCCAGCATTTT CSANDGGQPQHF
TRBJ1-1 TRBD1 TRBV7-9 few TGTGCCAGCAGCCAGGCGGGACAGCTGAACACTGAAGCTTTCTTT CASSQAGQLNTEAFF
TRBJ2-5 - TRBV7-2 - TGTGCCAGCAGTGACCGACTATTGCAAGAGACCCAGTACTTC CASSDRLLQETQYF
TRBJ2-7 TRBD1 TRBV6-5 - TGTGCCAGCGGACAGGGGCCCCGTATCGAGCAGTACTTC CASGQGPRIEQYF
TRBJ2-3 TRBD2 TRBV4-2 few TGTGCCAGCAGCCAACCGACTAGCGGGGGGCCCCTTACGCATACGCAGTATTTT CASSQPTSGGPLTHTQYF
TRBJ1-2 - TRBV7-8 few TGTGCCAGCAGCTTAGCAGCAGGGCCCAACTATGGCTACACCTTC CASSLAAGPNYGYTF
TRBJ2-3 - TRBV20-1 few TGCAGTGCTACCCCGGGGGGCGACACAGATACGCAGTATTTT CSATPGGDTDTQYF
TRBJ2-3 TRBD2 TRBV27 few TGTGCCAGCAGTCCGAGGGGACTAGCGTTGGCAGATACGCAGTATTTT CASSPRGLALADTQYF
TRBJ2-7 - TRBV2 - TGTGCCAGCAGCGCCTTTCGAGACGAGCAGTACTTC CASSAFRDEQYF
TRBJ2-3 TRBD1 TRBV20-1 - TGCAGTGCTGGGGGGACAGGGCGTGGAAGCACAGATACGCAGTATTTT CSAGGTGRGSTDTQYF
TRBJ2-5 - TRBV7-9 - TGTGCCAGCAGCGCCGGCATCAGTCAAGAGACCCAGTACTTC CASSAGISQETQYF